These 3 T cell receptor beta chains were sequenced from one sample in a study of CD8 T cells in ankylosing spondylitis. TCRdb used MiXCR to reprocess the 5' RACE reads, holding one entry per CDR3 protein. The table includes 300,000 to 400,000 distinct CDR3 sequences, more than 9% detected once. Sequenced material: blood, either unsorted or a sorted T cell fraction (not recorded which). The receptors shown here come from a female donor with ankylosing spondylitis or in good health (not recorded which).

The chain recombines TRBV20-1 with TRBJ2-5, with a possible D match to TRBD1 (6 bases). Looked up from germline, CDR1 is DFQATT and CDR2 is SNEGSKA (reference sequence). V lost 0 bases and J lost 5, with 13 bases in between. This CDR3 is built from 14 residues. In nucleotides, the CDR3 is TGCAGTGCTAGAGAGCACAGGGTAGGGGAGACCCAGTACTTC. Translating gives CSAREHRVGETQYF.

The V call is TRBV20-1, the J call TRBJ2-7; tentatively, D is TRBD2 (6 bases). The CDR3 length is 16 residues. Germline loops: CDR1 DFQATT, CDR2 SNEGSKA (reference sequence). Between the trimmed V and J ends, which lost 0 bases and 2 bases, there was a span of 17 bases. The DNA of the CDR3 is TGCAGTGCTAGAGAATCCCGCGGCCGGGGGACCTACGAGCAGTACTTC. As protein: CSARESRGRGTYEQYF.

V is TRBV28 and J is TRBJ2-7, with a possible D match to TRBD2 (6 bases). The CDR3 is 14 residues long. Looked up from germline, CDR1 is MDHEN and CDR2 is SYDVKM. V was trimmed by 2 bases and J by 6 bases, leaving 14 bases between them. CDR3 residues: CASSLRTETSEQYF. CDR3 DNA: TGTGCCAGCAGTTTAAGAACCGAGACTAGCGAGCAGTACTTC.